This entry lists 20 T cell receptor beta chains sequenced from one sample in a study of regulatory T cells in long-lasting Graves disease. Researchers made TCR beta libraries by using iRepertoire HTBI primers and running Arm-PCR on CDR3 regions. TCRdb re-derived calls from the multiplex PCR reads in MiXCR, one entry per CDR3 protein. Here the sample spans about 210,000 distinct CDR3 sequences, about 19% being singletons. The sample's time point: newly diagnosed GD, antithyroid drugs for less than 3 months. Researchers made the TCR library from RNA that was extracted from PBMCs. A further study also used this sample, focusing on T cells in Graves' hyperthyroidism and ophthalmopathy.

Sequences were derived from peripheral blood mononuclear cells (PBMCs), sampled at new diagnosis, from a patient treated with antithyroid drugs. The origin of the receptors is a woman aged 25 to 45 with Graves disease.

This clonotype was recorded at least ten times. This chain uses TRBV10-1 with TRBJ2-2, with 10 positions matching TRBD2. Germline trimming cut 5 bases from V and 4 bases from J; bases unmatched to any gene: 7. CDR3 length equals 16 residues. The germline V gene encodes CDR1 WNHNN and CDR2 SYGVQD (reference sequence). This CDR3 reads CASSPSGRASTGELFF. The DNA of the CDR3 is TGCGCCAGCAGTCCCAGCGGGAGGGCCAGCACCGGGGAGCTGTTTTTT.

This clonotype was counted at least ten times. The rearrangement uses TRBV18 and TRBJ1-2, with D hard to call. CDR3 length: 12 amino acids. Germline CDR1 reads KGHSH; CDR2 reads LQKENI. Between the trimmed V and J ends, which lost 2 bases and 6 bases, there was a span of 7 bases. CDR3 DNA: TGTGCCAGCTCACCAACCAAAGATGGCTACACCTTC. It yields the protein CASSPTKDGYTF.

This clonotype occurred many times. CDR3 nucleotide sequence: TGTGCCAGCAGCTCGCGTCGGGCGGGTGGCTCAGAGACCCAGTACTTC. Translated: CASSSRRAGGSETQYF. This chain uses TRBV5-6 with TRBJ2-5, with D possibly TRBD2 on 5 matching bases. The CDR3 is 16 amino acids. V lost 3 bases, J lost 4 bases, and 19 bases lay in between. Germline CDR1 SGHDT, CDR2 YYEEEE.

This clonotype was observed many times. The rearrangement uses TRBV28 and TRBJ2-3, with D hard to call. The germline gives CDR1 MDHEN, CDR2 SYDVKM. Trimming pared 1 base from V and 0 bases from J, leaving 8 bases between. This CDR3 spans 15 amino acids. The CDR3 is CASSLYGSSTDTQYF. The DNA for the CDR3 is TGTGCCAGCAGTTTATACGGCTCCAGCACAGATACGCAGTATTTT.

This clonotype was seen a handful of times. The CDR3 loop is CSATRLRLAESTTDTQYF. The DNA for the CDR3 is TGCAGTGCTACCCGTTTAAGACTAGCGGAATCTACCACAGATACGCAGTATTTT. This rearrangement joins TRBV20-1 to TRBJ2-3, with 9 bases identical to TRBD2. Looked up from germline, CDR1 is DFQATT and CDR2 is SNEGSKA (reference sequence). This CDR3 has 18 residues. V lost 4 bases to trimming and J lost 2 bases; unmatched junction nucleotides: 16.

This sequence joins TRBV20-1 and TRBJ2-3; TRBD2 matches at 14 bases. The trim removed 3 bases at V and 4 bases at J, leaving 6 bases unmatched. The CDR3 extends over 16 amino acids. From germline, CDR1 is DFQATT and CDR2 SNEGSKA (reference sequence). CDR3 residues: CSARGLAGVSPDTQYF. The DNA for the CDR3 is TGCAGTGCTAGGGGACTAGCGGGAGTTTCCCCAGATACGCAGTATTTT.

About this clonotype: It is likely a read error: a sequence one base away is far more abundant. The chain employs TRBV28 and TRBJ2-3; 7 bases line up with TRBD1. The J call may be wrong; the DNA end is better matched by TRBJ2-5. This CDR3 region has 15 residues. Germline CDR1 reads MDHEN; CDR2 reads SYDVKM. The CDR3 nucleotides are TGTGCCAGCAGCCGATACGACAGGGCCCAGGAGGCCCAGTACTTC. Its protein is CASSRYDRAQEAQYF.

This clonotype showed up many times. The genes are TRBV27 and TRBJ1-1; 7 positions match TRBD1. This CDR3 is 16 amino acids long. With V trimmed by 5 bases and J by 1 base, 10 bases remained unmatched. Germline CDR1 is MNHEY and CDR2 is SMNVEV (reference sequence). CDR3 sequence reads: CASSRRQGRANTEAFF. As DNA, the CDR3 is TGTGCCAGCAGTCGTAGACAGGGTCGGGCGAACACTGAAGCTTTCTTT.

In its sample, this clonotype was seen many times. In DNA form, the CDR3 reads TGTGCCAGCAGCTTAGGCCACTCTGGGGCCAACGTCCTGACTTTC. It yields the protein CASSLGHSGANVLTF. V is TRBV13 and J is TRBJ2-6; no firm D call. This CDR3 is 15 amino acids long. Looked up from germline, CDR1 is PRHDT and CDR2 is FYEKMQ (reference sequence). V lost 0 bases and J lost 0, with 3 bases in between.

The chain links TRBV27 to TRBJ2-2, with D tentatively TRBD2 (6 bases). From germline, CDR1 is MNHEY and CDR2 SMNVEV (reference sequence). This CDR3 has 16 amino acids. The V end was cut by 4 bases, the J end by 4 bases, with 16 bases between. The CDR3: CASSSVGTSRTGELFF. The CDR3 DNA sequence: TGTGCCAGCAGTTCCGTGGGGACTTCCCGCACCGGGGAGCTGTTTTTT.

The V and J genes are TRBV4-1 and TRBJ2-1; TRBD2 might be the D (5 bases). CDR1 MGHRA and CDR2 YSYEKL come from the germline V gene. V was clipped by 1 base and J by 1 base, with 11 bases between them. CDR3 size: 16 residues. CDR3 sequence (DNA): TGCGCCAGCAGCCAAGGTTTACTAGTTTCCTACAATGAGCAGTTCTTC. Encoded protein: CASSQGLLVSYNEQFF.

In this sample, this clonotype turned up many times. The rearrangement joins TRBV12-3 or TRBV12-4 to TRBJ1-4, with D hard to call. V was shortened by 5 bases and J by 3 bases, with 16 bases between the two germline ends. The CDR3 runs 16 residues. The CDR3 protein is CASSIGGLMANEKLFF. CDR3 in DNA: TGTGCCAGCAGTATAGGAGGGCTTATGGCTAATGAAAAACTGTTTTTT.

A word on this clonotype: A far larger clone is only one base removed, so a read error is likely. This chain connects TRBV11-1 to TRBJ2-1, with no clear D. The V end was cut by 3 bases, the J end by 3 bases, with 18 bases between. From germline, CDR1 is SGHAT and CDR2 FQDESV (reference sequence). There are 17 residues in the CDR3. The CDR3 DNA is TGTGCCAGCAGCTTGGGGTTGCGCCGGAGCTGCTACAATGAGCAGTTCTTC. It codes for CASSLGLRRSCYNEQFF.

The genes are TRBV6-1 and TRBJ2-7; D is unresolved. CDR3 length: 14 amino acids. The V end was cut by 7 bases, the J end by 0 bases, with 13 bases between. The V gene's germline CDR1 is MNHNS and CDR2 SASEGT. The CDR3 loop is CASTSELISYEQYF. The DNA for the CDR3 is TGTGCCAGCACCTCAGAACTCATCTCCTACGAGCAGTACTTC.

Notes on this clonotype: As the CDR3 is not closed by the conserved phenylalanine or tryptophan, this likely results from a read error. The chain combines TRBV7-9 with TRBJ2-5, with 7 bases matching TRBD2. Germline values: CDR1 SEHNR, CDR2 FQNEAQ (reference sequence). The ends lost 2 bases at V and 5 bases at J; junction bases unmatched: 5. The CDR3 has 14 amino acids. In DNA, the CDR3 is TGTGCCAGCAGCTTATCGACTAGCCAGGAGACCCAGTACTCC. This translates into CASSLSTSQETQYS.

This clonotype occurred many times. The CDR3 region is CASSQDSRTSGVNEQFF. The CDR3 DNA reads TGTGCCAGCAGCCAAGATAGCAGGACTAGCGGGGTCAATGAGCAGTTCTTC. This rearrangement joins TRBV3-1 to TRBJ2-1; TRBD2 matches 12 bases. This CDR3 is 17 amino acids long. Trimming at V came to 0 bases and at J to 6 bases, leaving 6 bases not matched to a gene. Germline values: CDR1 LGHDT, CDR2 YNNKEL (reference sequence).

This clonotype has a count of ten or more. The chain links TRBV6-2 or TRBV6-3 to TRBJ1-1; 7 nucleotides match TRBD1. From germline, CDR1 is MNHEY and CDR2 SVGEGT. The CDR3 sequence is 14 residues long. The J segment lost 2 bases and the V segment lost 6 bases, leaving 6 bases of the junction unmatched. The CDR3 DNA follows: TGTGCCAGCAGAGTACAGGGGCTTAACACTGAAGCTTTCTTT. Its translation: CASRVQGLNTEAFF.

This clonotype was seen many times. The rearrangement uses TRBV7-8 and TRBJ1-1, with 7 bases fitting TRBD1. This CDR3 contains 15 residues. Germline trimming cut 5 bases from V and 0 bases from J; bases unmatched to any gene: 6. Germline CDR1 and CDR2: SGHVS and FQNEAQ. DNA of the CDR3: TGTGCCAGCAGCGTGCAGGGGGTCTTGAACACTGAAGCTTTCTTT. Amino acids: CASSVQGVLNTEAFF. Based on the CDR3 plus reference TRBV7-8 and TRBJ1-1, the full variable domain is GAGVSQSPRYKVAKRGQDVALRCDPISGHVSLFWYQQALGQGPEFLTYFQNEAQLDKSGLPSDRFFAERPEGSVSTLKIQRTQQEDSAVYLCASSVQGVLNTEAFFGQGTRLTVV.

About this clonotype: An end of the junction does not agree with germline; a read error may underlie this. V gene TRBV6-1 combines with J gene TRBJ2-3; D is possibly TRBD1 or TRBD2 (5 bases each). The CDR3 is made up of 16 amino acids. Germline V gives CDR1 MNHNS, CDR2 SASEGT. The CDR3 DNA sequence: TGTGCCAGCAGCCAGAGAGGCGGGCTTGCGACAGATACGCAGTATTTC. As protein: CASSQRGGLATDTQYF.

The count of this clonotype is one. This chain uses TRBV11-2 with TRBJ2-7, with TRBD1 matching 10 bases. This CDR3 spans 18 amino acids. Losses at the gene ends were 3 bases for V and 4 bases for J; bases not matched to a gene: 15. Per the germline V gene, CDR1 is SGHAT and CDR2 is FQNNGV. CDR3: CASSFRGTGAAHGYEQYF. CDR3 DNA sequence: TGTGCCAGCAGCTTCCGTGGGACAGGGGCCGCGCACGGTTACGAGCAGTACTTC.